The 7 T cell receptor beta chains below were found in one sample sequenced in a study of cytomegalovirus exposure and HLA in healthy donors. PCR was performed using 60 Vbeta and 13 Jbeta primers. Measured with immunoSEQ multiplex PCR; TCRdb has only the in-frame clones, and not every one. The sample consists of 150,000 to 200,000 clones, 71% of them appearing once. What was sequenced was PBMCs. All receptors come from a woman younger than 45 in good health and CMV-seronegative.

The chain recombines TRBV19 with TRBJ2-2, with 8 bases matching TRBD1. With V trimmed by 5 bases and J by 6 bases, 8 bases remained unmatched. The CDR3 is 15 residues long. In germline, CDR1 is LNHDA, CDR2 SQIVND (reference sequence). For the CDR3, the DNA is TGTGCCAGTAGTGCAGGGACAGGCTTTGCCGGGGAGCTGTTTTTT. This codes for CASSAGTGFAGELFF. Looking up the rest from reference TRBV19 and TRBJ2-2 gives the full variable domain: DGGITQSPKYLFRKEGQNVTLSCEQNLNHDAMYWYRQDPGQGLRLIYYSQIVNDFQKGDIAEGYSVSREKKESFPLTVTSAQKNPTAFYLCASSAGTGFAGELFFGEGSRLTVL.

The chain links TRBV4-2 to TRBJ2-7; 7 nucleotides align to TRBD2. Germline values: CDR1 LGHNA, CDR2 YNFKEQ. This CDR3 has 14 residues. After removal of 0 bases from V and 2 bases from J, the junction contained 1 base not matched to a gene. The CDR3 coding sequence is TGTGCCAGCAGCCAAGAGACTAGCCCCTACGAGCAGTACTTC. Translated: CASSQETSPYEQYF.

The V and J genes are TRBV19 and TRBJ1-1, with 7 bases lining up with TRBD1. The CDR3 runs 15 residues. From germline, CDR1 is LNHDA and CDR2 SQIVND (reference sequence). J gave up 3 bases and V 5 bases, and 9 bases lay outside the gene matches. CDR3 DNA: TGTGCCAGTAGTTCCGGACAGGCTGTGTACACTGAAGCTTTCTTT. This encodes CASSSGQAVYTEAFF.

The CDR3 DNA follows: TGTGCCAGCTCACTGGAGATGGGAGATACGCAGTATTTT. It is translated as CASSLEMGDTQYF. This chain joins TRBV18 and TRBJ2-3; D ambiguous. The germline gives CDR1 KGHSH, CDR2 LQKENI. The CDR3 totals 13 residues. V was clipped by 4 bases and J by 5 bases, with 10 bases between them. The full variable domain, completed using reference TRBV18 and TRBJ2-3, is NAGVMQNPRHLVRRRGQEARLRCSPMKGHSHVYWYRQLPEEGLKFMVYLQKENIIDESGMPKERFSAEFPKEGPSILRIQQVVRGDSAAYFCASSLEMGDTQYFGPGTRLTVL.

This chain uses TRBV7-9 with TRBJ2-3, with 7 bases fitting TRBD2. The CDR3 has 16 amino acids. V was clipped by 0 bases and J by 4 bases; unmatched bases: 7. CDR1 SEHNR and CDR2 FQNEAQ come from the germline V gene (reference sequence). CDR3 residues: CASSLALNGRSDTQYF. DNA of the CDR3: TGTGCCAGCAGCTTAGCTTTGAACGGGAGGTCAGATACGCAGTATTTT.

This rearrangement joins TRBV4-1 to TRBJ1-1; the D gene is possibly TRBD1 (5 bases). CDR3 length: 15 residues. The germline gives CDR1 MGHRA, CDR2 YSYEKL. V was clipped by 0 bases and J by 4 bases, with 12 bases between them. This chain's CDR3 is CASSQDLGATTEAFF. The CDR3 DNA sequence: TGCGCCAGCAGCCAAGATTTAGGGGCTACCACTGAAGCTTTCTTT.

This rearrangement joins TRBV30 to TRBJ2-3; D may be TRBD1 (6 bases). Germline-derived CDR1 and CDR2 are GTSNPN and SVGIG (reference sequence). Trimming cost V 1 base and J 4 bases, with 12 bases left between them. There are 14 residues in the CDR3. The CDR3 DNA is TGTGCCTGGAGTGACAGGGATGGATCAGATACGCAGTATTTT. It is translated as CAWSDRDGSDTQYF.